This T cell receptor (beta chain) was found in a study of T cells after yellow fever vaccination. Remarks on this clonotype: What it binds is not known.

As TCR cDNA was made by 5'RACE template switching, a universal primer site and UMIs were added. One entry per CDR3 protein results from TCRdb running MiXCR on the 5' RACE reads. The sample has 150,000 to 200,000 distinct CDR3 sequences, around 7.3% seen once; the top ten hold 2.5% to 3%. Study results and caveats: The secondary response peaked faster, at day 5 versus 15, but was weaker. Post-booster samples contained most primary-vaccination clones (around 96% CD4, less than 90% CD8).

Sequencing used CD4+ T cells sorted from PBMCs, obtained 4 to 6 days after the first yellow fever vaccination. The receptor was derived from a man aged 18 to 35 who received the YFV17D yellow fever vaccine.

DNA for the CDR3: TGTGCCAGCTCATCGAACGGGGAAGCTTTCTTT. Its protein product is CASSSNGEAFF. The chain recombines TRBV18 with TRBJ1-1, with D unresolved. Germline CDR1 reads KGHSH; CDR2 reads LQKENI. Trimming removed 5 bases at V and 8 bases at J, with 9 bases between. The CDR3 length is 11 residues.